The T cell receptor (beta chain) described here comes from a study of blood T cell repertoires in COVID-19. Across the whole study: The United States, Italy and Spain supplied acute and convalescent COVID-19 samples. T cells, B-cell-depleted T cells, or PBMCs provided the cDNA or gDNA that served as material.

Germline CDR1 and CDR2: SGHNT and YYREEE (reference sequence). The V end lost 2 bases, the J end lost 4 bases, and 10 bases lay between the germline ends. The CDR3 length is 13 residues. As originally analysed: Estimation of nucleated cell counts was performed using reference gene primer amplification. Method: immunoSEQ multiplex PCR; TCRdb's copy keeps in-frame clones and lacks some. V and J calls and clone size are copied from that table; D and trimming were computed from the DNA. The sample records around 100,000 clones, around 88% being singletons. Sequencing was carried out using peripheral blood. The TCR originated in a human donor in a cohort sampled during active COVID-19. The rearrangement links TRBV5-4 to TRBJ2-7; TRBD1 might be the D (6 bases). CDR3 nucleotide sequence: TGTGCCAGCAGCTTAAGGCAGGGGTACGAGCAGTACTTC. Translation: CASSLRQGYEQYF.